The rows below give T cell receptor beta chains drawn from one sample of a study of technical replicates of blood from several donors. Clones were sequenced by immunoSEQ multiplex PCR, and TCRdb holds only the in-frame ones, with some missing. The sample yields approximately 59,000 clones, about 95% seen once. Sequencing used PBMCs. The receptors shown here come from a human donor in good health. Some clones in this sample may be carry-over from other donors' samples. CDR3s include the opening cysteine and the closing phenylalanine or tryptophan. Each record gives: D gene, J gene, clone size, V gene, CDR3 DNA, CDR3 protein. A D gene is named only where the DNA matches it firmly. Size is stated for part of the rows, as once, few or many counts, or as a class when the clone is expanded.

>NA|TRBJ2-7|NA|TRBV30
TGTGCCTGGAGTCTGAACGGAGGAAACGAGCAGTACTTC
CAWSLNGGNEQYF
>TRBD1|TRBJ1-5|NA|TRBV7-9
TGTGCCAGCAGCCCAGGGACAGGGGGTTCCTCACCCCAGCATTTT
CASSPGTGGSSPQHF
>NA|TRBJ2-2|NA|TRBV5-1
TGCGCCAGCAGAGCGGACAGTTACACCGGGGAGCTGTTTTTT
CASRADSYTGELFF
>NA|TRBJ2-1|NA|TRBV9
TGTGCCAGCAGCGTAGATGTGTCGGTCAATGAGCAGTTCTTC
CASSVDVSVNEQFF
>TRBD2|TRBJ2-2|NA|TRBV5-1
TGCGCCAGCCAAGAGCTAGCGGGAAAAACCGGGGAGCTGTTTTTT
CASQELAGKTGELFF
>NA|TRBJ2-3|NA|TRBV7-2
TGTGCCAGCAGAAACCGGGACATACGCACAGATACGCAGTATTTT
CASRNRDIRTDTQYF
>NA|TRBJ2-5|NA|TRBV20-1
TGCAGTGCTAGCGGTGCGGAGACCCAGTACTTC
CSASGAETQYF
>NA|TRBJ2-2|NA|TRBV7-8
TGTGCCAGCAGCCCCCTGGCCGCAGCGAACACCGGGGAGCTGTTTTTT
CASSPLAAANTGELFF
>NA|TRBJ1-3|NA|TRBV7-2
TGTGCCAGCAGATATGACAGCTCTGGAAACACCATATATTTT
CASRYDSSGNTIYF
>NA|TRBJ1-2|NA|TRBV4-1
TGCGCCAGCAGCCAAGAGATGGCGAGGCAAAACTATGGCTACACCTTC
CASSQEMARQNYGYTF
>NA|TRBJ2-7|NA|TRBV6-5
TGTGCCAGCAGTTACGGTGGACATAAGCAGTACTTC
CASSYGGHKQYF
>TRBD1|TRBJ1-5|NA|TRBV6-5
TGTGCCAGCAGTTACAGGGGGCAGAGCAATCAGCCCCAGCATTTT
CASSYRGQSNQPQHF
>TRBD1|TRBJ2-3|NA|TRBV6-4
TGTGCCAGCAGTGACGGGACAGGGAGCACAGATACGCAGTATTTT
CASSDGTGSTDTQYF
>NA|TRBJ2-7|NA|TRBV10-3
TGTGCCATCAGTGAGTCTGGGGGACACCCCTACGAGCAGTACTTC
CAISESGGHPYEQYF
>NA|TRBJ2-7|NA|TRBV7-8
TGTGCCAGCAGCGACCGGGACGGGAGCTCCTACGAGCAGTACTTC
CASSDRDGSSYEQYF
>NA|TRBJ2-7|NA|TRBV21-1
TGTGCCAGCAGCAACCCGGGAGTAGGGTACGAGCAGTACTTC
CASSNPGVGYEQYF
>TRBD2|TRBJ2-5|NA|TRBV5-3
TGTGCCAGACGAACTAGCGGGAGGCCCCAAGAGACCCAGTACTTC
CARRTSGRPQETQYF
>TRBD1|TRBJ2-7|NA|TRBV6-1
TGTGCCAGCAGAGGACAGGCATACGAGCAGTACTTC
CASRGQAYEQYF
>TRBD1|TRBJ1-2|NA|TRBV30
TGTGCCTGGGGGACAGGGTATGGCTACACCTTC
CAWGTGYGYTF
>TRBD1|TRBJ1-2|NA|TRBV27
TGTGCCAGCAGAGACAGGGGTAACTATGGCTACACCTTC
CASRDRGNYGYTF
>NA|TRBJ1-4|NA|TRBV7-2
TGTGCCAGCAGCTCCTCAGGGCTCGAAAAACTGTTTTTT
CASSSSGLEKLFF
>TRBD1|TRBJ2-5|NA|TRBV4-3
TGCGCCAGCAGCCTCAGATACAGGACAGGGATGGAGACCCAGTACTTC
CASSLRYRTGMETQYF
>NA|TRBJ1-2|NA|TRBV29-1
TGCAGCGTTGAAGACCCCAATTGGAGAGGCACGGGATACACCTTC
CSVEDPNWRGTGYTF
>NA|TRBJ1-1|NA|TRBV5-1
TGCGCCAGCAGCTTGGCCCCGGGGGTGAACACTGAAGCTTTCTTT
CASSLAPGVNTEAFF
>NA|TRBJ1-2|NA|TRBV2
TGTGCCCCGCTGGCGGGTGGCTACACCTTC
CAPLAGGYTF
>TRBD1|TRBJ2-7|once|TRBV4-3
TGCGCCAGCAGCCATGACCGGGACAGGGGCTCCTACGAGCAGTACTTC
CASSHDRDRGSYEQYF
>TRBD1|TRBJ1-2|NA|TRBV27
TGTGCCAGCAGTGACAGGGCTCTCCATGGCTACACCTTC
CASSDRALHGYTF
>NA|TRBJ2-5|NA|TRBV10-3
TGTGCCATCAGTGATCTCGGGGTTGAGGGCAAAGAGACCCAGTACTTC
CAISDLGVEGKETQYF
>TRBD1|TRBJ2-1|few|TRBV6-1
TGTGCCAGCAGTGACGGGACAGAAATCAATGAGCAGTTCTTC
CASSDGTEINEQFF
>TRBD2|TRBJ2-3|NA|TRBV4-2
TGTGCCAGCAGCCCGACTAGCGGCTACACAGATACGCAGTATTTT
CASSPTSGYTDTQYF
>TRBD2|TRBJ2-5|NA|TRBV7-3
TGTGCCAGCAGCTTAACGGGGGGGGGACTAGCGGGAGGGCAAGAGACCCAGTACTTC
CASSLTGGGLAGGQETQYF
>NA|TRBJ2-7|NA|TRBV6-6
TGTGCCAGCAGTTACGATTTAGGGGTTTCCTACGAGCAGTACTTC
CASSYDLGVSYEQYF
>NA|TRBJ1-5|NA|TRBV6-5
TGTGCCAGCAGCCAAGGGGCAGGGCTACAGCCCCAGCATTTT
CASSQGAGLQPQHF
>NA|TRBJ2-7|NA|TRBV5-1
TGCGCCAGCACCGGAGGGGTGGGCCCCTACGAGCAGTACTTC
CASTGGVGPYEQYF
>TRBD1|TRBJ1-6|NA|TRBV5-1
TGCGCCAGCAGCTATCAAGGGACAGGGGATTCACCCCTCCACTTT
CASSYQGTGDSPLHF
>NA|TRBJ1-3|once|TRBV20-1
TGCAGTGCTTCCCCGAACACCATATATTTT
CSASPNTIYF
>NA|TRBJ1-2|NA|TRBV27
TGTGCCAGCAGTTTATCCTGGGGAGGGGGAAATGGCTACACCTTC
CASSLSWGGGNGYTF
>TRBD1|TRBJ2-7|NA|TRBV30
TGTGCCTGGGAAGGGACAGGCCACTACGAGCAGTACTTC
CAWEGTGHYEQYF
>TRBD2|TRBJ2-7|NA|TRBV7-6
TGTGCCAGCAGCGCGTCTAGCGGGGGGAAAACCGGGCAGTACTTC
CASSASSGGKTGQYF
>TRBD1|TRBJ2-2|NA|TRBV6-4
TGTGCCAGCAGGGACCGGGACAGGAACACCGGGGAGCTGTTTTTT
CASRDRDRNTGELFF
>NA|TRBJ2-6|NA|TRBV29-1
TGCAGCGTTGTGGACTTTCCATCTGGGGCCAACGTCCTGACTTTC
CSVVDFPSGANVLTF
>NA|TRBJ2-3|NA|TRBV29-1
TGCAGCTCACAAGATCTAGGGGCCTCTGCATTCACAGATACGCAGTATTTT
CSSQDLGASAFTDTQYF
>TRBD1|TRBJ1-2|NA|TRBV27
TGTGCCAGCAGTGCACCGGGACAGACCTATGGCTACACCTTC
CASSAPGQTYGYTF
>TRBD1|TRBJ1-1|few|TRBV7-9
TGTGCCAGCAGCACCGGACAGGTGAACACTGAAGCTTTCTTT
CASSTGQVNTEAFF
>TRBD1|TRBJ1-1|NA|TRBV4-2
TGTGCCAGCAGCCAGCCGGGACAGGGTTTGGGCACTGAAGCTTTCTTT
CASSQPGQGLGTEAFF
>TRBD2|TRBJ2-2|NA|TRBV7-8
TGTGCCAGCAGCTTGAGAGCGGGAGGCTACACCGGGGAGCTGTTTTTT
CASSLRAGGYTGELFF
>NA|TRBJ1-2|NA|TRBV5-4
TGTGCCAGCAGCCGGGCGGGAGGTAATGGCTACACCTTC
CASSRAGGNGYTF
>NA|TRBJ2-5|NA|TRBV7-8
TGTGCCAGCAGCCTCCTTAGGGAGGACTGGGAGACCCAGTACTTC
CASSLLREDWETQYF
>NA|TRBJ2-1|NA|TRBV7-9
TGTGCCAGCAGCCGCCCCAGGGACACCTACAATGAGCAGTTCTTC
CASSRPRDTYNEQFF
>TRBD2|TRBJ2-7|NA|TRBV6-5
TGTGCCAGCAGTTACTCGATGGGCGGGAGTGGGTACGAGCAGTACTTC
CASSYSMGGSGYEQYF
>TRBD1|TRBJ2-1|NA|TRBV29-1
TGCAGCGTTGAATTCAGGGACAGGGCGTTTAATGAGCAGTTCTTC
CSVEFRDRAFNEQFF
>TRBD1|TRBJ1-1|NA|TRBV9
TGTGCCAGCAGCCCGCGGACAGGGGGAATGAACACTGAAGCTTTCTTT
CASSPRTGGMNTEAFF
>TRBD2|TRBJ2-5|NA|TRBV7-9
TGTGCCAGCAGCTTAGTCAGCGGGGTAGAGACCCAGTACTTC
CASSLVSGVETQYF
>NA|TRBJ1-1|few|TRBV29-1
TGCAGCGCCGACAAACTCAACACTGAAGCTTTCTTT
CSADKLNTEAFF
>NA|TRBJ2-6|NA|TRBV10-1
TGCGCCAGCAGTTTAGATCGACAGGCGAGCTCTGGGGCCAACGTCCTGACTTTC
CASSLDRQASSGANVLTF